These 20 T cell receptor beta chains share one sample of origin, sequenced in a study of T cells after yellow fever vaccination. TCRdb processed the 5' RACE reads anew with MiXCR; each CDR3 protein has one entry. The sample yields 300,000 to 400,000 distinct CDR3 sequences, approximately 13% seen once. Here the sequenced sample was CD4+ T cells sorted from PBMCs, taken 15 days after the yellow fever booster vaccination. These receptors originate from a young man who received the YFV17D yellow fever vaccine.

The chain has TRBV24-1 and TRBJ2-1; possible D gene TRBD1, 6 bases. The V end lost 4 bases, the J end lost 1 base, and 16 bases lay between the germline ends. The CDR3 is 17 residues long. Germline-derived CDR1 and CDR2 are KGHDR and SFDVKD. CDR3 protein: CATSDTGQKGSYNEQFF. CDR3 in DNA: TGTGCCACCAGTGACACAGGACAGAAAGGGTCCTACAATGAGCAGTTCTTC.

This chain uses TRBV3-1 with TRBJ1-1; D perhaps matches TRBD1 (6 bases). Germline V gene lookup returns CDR1 LGHDT and CDR2 YNNKEL (reference sequence). The CDR3 covers 14 residues. V was shortened by 3 bases and J by 1 base, with 9 bases between the two germline ends. For the CDR3, the DNA is TGTGCCAGCAGCCAGGCACAGGGGAACACTGAAGCTTTCTTT. Translation: CASSQAQGNTEAFF.

This clonotype was seen a handful of times. This chain uses TRBV10-3 with TRBJ2-3, with 10 bases aligning to TRBD1. The CDR3 runs 12 residues. With V trimmed by 9 bases and J by 4 bases, 1 base remained unmatched. CDR1 is ENHRY and CDR2 is SYGVKD in the germline V gene. The CDR3, as DNA: TGTGCCATGGGACAGGGGCCAGATACGCAGTATTTT. Translating it yields CAMGQGPDTQYF.

This clonotype was seen more than once but under ten times. This sequence joins TRBV6-5 and TRBJ2-3; TRBD2 aligns across 13 bases. The germline V gene has CDR1 MNHEY and CDR2 SVGAGI. This CDR3 is built from 14 residues. Trimming removed 6 bases from V and 7 bases from J; junction bases left unmatched: 4. This CDR3 reads CASRTSGGRNTQYF. The CDR3 coding sequence is TGTGCCAGCAGGACTAGCGGGGGGAGGAATACGCAGTATTTT.

This clonotype appeared a few times. The chain uses TRBV18 and TRBJ1-1; D is possibly TRBD1 (6 bases). The CDR3 spans 15 residues. The germline V gene encodes CDR1 KGHSH and CDR2 LQKENI. With 6 bases removed from V and 4 bases from J, the gap between germline ends came to 18 bases. CDR3 loop: CASSPSTGGFTEAFF. In nucleotides, the CDR3 is TGTGCCAGCTCTCCTTCGACAGGAGGGTTCACTGAAGCTTTCTTT.

This clonotype was seen only a few times. V is TRBV7-2 and J is TRBJ1-5; 10 bases line up with TRBD1. Germline CDR1 reads SGHTA; CDR2 reads FQGNSA. The CDR3 length is 14 residues. V gave up 3 bases and J gave up 6 bases; unmatched junction bases: 2. The DNA of the CDR3 is TGTGCCAGCAGCTTCGGACAGGGGGGTCAGCCCCAGCATTTT. The encoded protein is CASSFGQGGQPQHF.

This clonotype was found a few times. This chain links TRBV5-1 with TRBJ2-3; 14 bases map to TRBD2. The germline gives CDR1 SGHRS, CDR2 YFSETQ. V was clipped by 3 bases and J by 4 bases; unmatched bases: 1. This CDR3 contains 15 residues. The CDR3 reads CASSSGLAGADTQYF. The CDR3 region has the DNA TGCGCCAGCAGCTCGGGACTAGCGGGGGCAGATACGCAGTATTTT.

This clonotype has a handful of counts. DNA for the CDR3: TGTGCCAGCAGTTACTCCATGGGACAGGGGGCTTTGGATACGCAGTATTTT. The encoded protein is CASSYSMGQGALDTQYF. The chain combines TRBV6-5 with TRBJ2-3; 12 bases align to TRBD1. CDR1 and CDR2 from the germline V gene are MNHEY and SVGAGI. The CDR3 spans 17 residues. Unmatched junction bases numbered 7, after V lost 0 bases and J lost 6 bases.

This clonotype was found a few times. The chain recombines TRBV20-1 with TRBJ2-1, with D uncertain. CDR1 and CDR2 (germline): DFQATT, SNEGSKA (reference sequence). CDR3 size: 13 residues. V was trimmed by 4 bases and J by 5 bases, leaving 12 bases between them. This CDR3 reads CSAKLRSHNEQFF. In DNA, the CDR3 is TGCAGTGCTAAACTCCGGAGTCACAATGAGCAGTTCTTC.

The table lists this clonotype with a few counts. This chain joins TRBV24-1 and TRBJ2-3, with 9 nucleotides matching TRBD1. CDR3 length: 17 residues. The J segment lost 6 bases and the V segment lost 2 bases, leaving 11 bases of the junction unmatched. The germline V gene has CDR1 KGHDR and CDR2 SFDVKD. The CDR3 coding sequence is TGTGCCACCAGTGATTCGGTACCGGGACAGGGTATCGATACGCAGTATTTT. Translating it yields CATSDSVPGQGIDTQYF.

Only a few counts were recorded for this clonotype. The chain has TRBV7-9 and TRBJ2-2, with D maybe TRBD1 (6 bases). V was pared by 11 bases and J by 0 bases, with 22 bases between. This CDR3 contains 17 residues. CDR1 is SEHNR and CDR2 is FQNEAQ in the germline V gene (reference sequence). This CDR3 reads CAPGSGHRFSNTGELFF. The CDR3 region has the DNA TGTGCCCCCGGCTCGGGACATCGATTTTCGAACACCGGGGAGCTGTTTTTT.

Ten or more counts support this clonotype. The chain has TRBV15 and TRBJ2-1, with D perhaps matching TRBD2 (7 bases). The V gene's germline CDR1 is LNHNV and CDR2 YYDKDF (reference sequence). The CDR3 spans 16 residues. The V end was cut by 1 base, the J end by 6 bases, with 16 bases between. The CDR3 reads CATSRVLAGAFNEQFF. CDR3 in DNA: TGTGCCACCAGCAGAGTGTTGGCGGGGGCCTTCAATGAGCAGTTCTTC.

This sequence joins TRBV28 and TRBJ2-7; 7 positions agree with TRBD2. The CDR3 extends over 11 amino acids. The germline gives CDR1 MDHEN, CDR2 SYDVKM. V gave up 5 bases and J gave up 5 bases; unmatched junction bases: 0. CDR3 sequence (DNA): TGTGCCAGCAGTGGGGGGGACGAGCAGTACGTC. It yields the protein CASSGGDEQYV.

In its sample, this clonotype was seen a few times. The chain couples TRBV10-2 to TRBJ1-6, with D uncertain. V lost 3 bases, J lost 10 bases, and 10 bases lay in between. The CDR3 contains 13 residues. Per germline, CDR1 WSHSY and CDR2 SAAADI. Written as DNA, the CDR3 is TGCGCCAGCAGTGAATCAGTAGGGTCACCCCTCCACTTT. Translation: CASSESVGSPLHF.

This clonotype was counted a few times. This rearrangement joins TRBV7-3 to TRBJ2-1; D might be TRBD2 (6 bases). The CDR3 is 15 amino acids. V lost 5 bases and J lost 2, with 13 bases in between. CDR1 is SGHTA and CDR2 is FQGTGA in the germline V gene. The DNA for the CDR3 is TGTGCCAGCAGCCCTCAGTGGGGGGCCTACAATGAGCAGTTCTTC. This gives the protein CASSPQWGAYNEQFF.

This clonotype appeared many times. CDR3 protein: CSARQGAYEQYF. DNA of the CDR3: TGCAGTGCTAGGCAAGGAGCCTACGAGCAGTACTTC. The chain recombines TRBV20-1 with TRBJ2-7; no reliable D call. Trimming shortened V by 3 bases and J by 2 bases, and 8 bases separated the two germline ends. The germline gives CDR1 DFQATT, CDR2 SNEGSKA (reference sequence). The CDR3 runs to 12 residues.

In its sample, this clonotype was seen a few times. This chain connects TRBV7-2 to TRBJ1-3; D remains ambiguous. V shed 11 bases and J shed 3 bases, with 14 bases lying between them. From germline, CDR1 is SGHTA and CDR2 FQGNSA. The CDR3 has 13 residues. CDR3 coding DNA: TGTGCCGAACTCAACTCAGGTGGAAACACCATATATTTT. It encodes CAELNSGGNTIYF.

This chain uses TRBV29-1 with TRBJ2-5; D is perhaps TRBD2 (7 bases). The V gene lost 4 bases and the J gene lost 0 bases, with 12 bases spanning the gap. Per germline, CDR1 SQVTM and CDR2 ANQGSEA. The CDR3 is made up of 14 amino acids. DNA for the CDR3: TGCAGCGTTGGTGTGGGGGGGCACCAAGAGACCCAGTACTTC. This gives the protein CSVGVGGHQETQYF.

The V call is TRBV20-1, the J call TRBJ2-1; D is tentatively TRBD1 or TRBD2 (5 bases each). From germline, CDR1 is DFQATT and CDR2 SNEGSKA (reference sequence). V gave up 5 bases and J gave up 4 bases, with 15 bases separating them. CDR3 length equals 14 residues. The DNA of the CDR3 is TGCAGTGCTGACTCCGGGACCACATACAATGAGCAGTTCTTC. It yields the protein CSADSGTTYNEQFF.

This sequence joins TRBV6-6 and TRBJ2-5; 7 bases agree with TRBD1. V shed 0 bases and J 5 bases; nucleotides not matched to a gene: 6. The CDR3 is 15 amino acids. Germline loops: CDR1 MNHNY, CDR2 SVGAGI (reference sequence). For the CDR3, the DNA is TGTGCCAGCAGTTACTCGAATGCAGGGGGTGAGACCCAGTACTTC. Translating gives CASSYSNAGGETQYF.